This T cell receptor beta chain was recorded in a study of post-analysis software for immune sequencing data. The TCR beta cDNA libraries carried unique molecular identifiers. TCRdb independently ran MiXCR on the PCR reads; one entry per CDR3 protein. The table records roughly 600,000 distinct CDR3 sequences, 44% of them present only once. Comments on this clonotype: Antigen unknown.

General study findings and limits: The study found TRBV5-6, TRBV5-1 and TRBV20-1 among roughly 5 TRBV segments more frequent in patients than controls.

This CDR3 comprises 13 residues. Trimming took 2 bases from V and 6 from J, leaving 9 bases between them. The germline V gene encodes CDR1 MRHNA and CDR2 SNTAGT. This receptor was obtained from a girl under 18 with multiple sclerosis. The chain recombines TRBV6-4 with TRBJ2-3, with D unresolved. Sample: blood. Written as DNA, the CDR3 is TGTGCCAGCAGTGACATCCCGGCGGATACGCAGTATTTT. This codes for CASSDIPADTQYF.